This TCR beta chain was sequenced for a study of shared clonotypes between healthy human individuals. General study points: Among the subsets, naive ones generally showed larger estimated richness than memory ones. A handful of donors showed sharing of approximately 5% of naive CD4 clonotypes.

CD4+ cells yielded CD45RA+ naive and CD45RA-negative memory subsets. The authors distributed each subset's genomic DNA evenly over several immunoSEQ plates. Produced via immunoSEQ multiplex PCR; TCRdb's table is partial and in-frame only. The sample comprises approximately 940,000 clones, around three quarters of which are singletons, and around 1.5% rests with the top ten. V was shortened by 0 bases and J by 0 bases, with 12 bases between the two germline ends. This CDR3 is built from 16 residues. Germline V gene sequence: CDR1 SGHRS, CDR2 YFSETQ. Comments on this clone: Its antigen remains unknown.

This sequence was found in a man younger than 35 in good health. The sample was memory CD4+ T cells sorted from blood. Subset defined: CD45RA-negative fraction. The rearrangement joins TRBV5-1 to TRBJ2-5, with D perhaps TRBD1 (5 bases). CDR3 nucleotide sequence: TGCGCCAGCAGCTTGGGGCCAGGGTTAGACCAAGAGACCCAGTACTTC. Its protein product is CASSLGPGLDQETQYF.